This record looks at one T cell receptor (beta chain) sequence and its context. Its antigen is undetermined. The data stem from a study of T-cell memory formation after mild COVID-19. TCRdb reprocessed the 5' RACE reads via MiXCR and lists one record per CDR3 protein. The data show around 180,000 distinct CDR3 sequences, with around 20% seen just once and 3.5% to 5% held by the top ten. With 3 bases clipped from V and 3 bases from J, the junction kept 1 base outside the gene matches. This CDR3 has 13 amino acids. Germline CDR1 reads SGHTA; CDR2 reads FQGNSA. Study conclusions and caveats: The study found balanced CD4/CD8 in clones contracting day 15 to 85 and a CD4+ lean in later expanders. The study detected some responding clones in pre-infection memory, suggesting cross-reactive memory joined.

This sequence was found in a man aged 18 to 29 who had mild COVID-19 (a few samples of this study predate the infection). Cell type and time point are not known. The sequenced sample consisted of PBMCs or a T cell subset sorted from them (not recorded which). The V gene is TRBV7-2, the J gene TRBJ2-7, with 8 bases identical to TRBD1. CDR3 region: CASSFGQGYEQYV. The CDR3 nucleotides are TGTGCCAGCAGCTTCGGACAGGGCTACGAGCAGTACGTC.